This TCR beta chain was documented in a study of CD8 T cells in ankylosing spondylitis. Study-wide results and limits: Clones linked to disease were reported to show significant enrichment in matched ankylosing spondylitis synovial fluid. Reactive arthritis synovial fluid and blood were previously reported to contain some motif variants. One TCR beta motif, made up of eight or nine highly homologous variants, appeared characteristic of ankylosing spondylitis blood.

MiXCR, run by TCRdb on the 5' RACE reads, gives a single entry per CDR3 protein. The sample gives some 39,000 distinct CDR3 sequences, 9.5% to 12% of which show up once; 20% to 25% is in the top ten. A remark on this clonotype: Its antigen is not known.

In germline, CDR1 is LNHNV, CDR2 YYDKDF (reference sequence). The CDR3 has 15 residues. V dropped 4 bases and J dropped 7; count of bases not matched to a gene: 7. The source of this sequence is a male donor with ankylosing spondylitis. The sequenced sample was synovial fluid, either unsorted or a sorted T cell fraction (not recorded which). The V and J genes are TRBV15 and TRBJ2-2; 9 positions match TRBD1. The CDR3 protein is CATSKGTGIDGELFF. As DNA, the CDR3 is TGTGCCACCAGCAAAGGGACAGGGATCGACGGGGAGCTGTTTTTT.